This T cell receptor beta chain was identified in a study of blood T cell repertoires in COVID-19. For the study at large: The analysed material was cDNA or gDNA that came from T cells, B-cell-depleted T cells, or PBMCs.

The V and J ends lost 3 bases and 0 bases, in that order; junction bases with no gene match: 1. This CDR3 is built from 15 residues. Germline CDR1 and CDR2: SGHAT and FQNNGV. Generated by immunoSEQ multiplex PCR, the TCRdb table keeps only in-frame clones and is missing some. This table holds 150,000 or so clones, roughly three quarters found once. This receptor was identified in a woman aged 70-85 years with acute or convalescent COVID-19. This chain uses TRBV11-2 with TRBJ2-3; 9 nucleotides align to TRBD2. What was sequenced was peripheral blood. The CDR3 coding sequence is TGTGCCAGCAGCTTTACTAGCGGGAGCACAGATACGCAGTATTTT. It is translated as CASSFTSGSTDTQYF.